These 14 T cell receptor beta chains originate from one sample sequenced in a study of shared clonotypes between healthy human individuals. Profiling relied on immunoSEQ multiplex PCR, and the TCRdb table lists in-frame clones only, not all of them. The data contain under 2.5 million clones, under 95% of them singletons. Sequencing was done on a sample of naive CD4+ T cells from PBMCs. This sample's subset: CD45RA+ positively selected. The receptor set was obtained from a man between 18 and 29 years old in good health. Some clones in this sample may be carry-over from other donors' samples.

This clone was seen a single time. The chain is built from TRBV10-2 and TRBJ1-2; D possibly corresponds to TRBD1 (6 bases). V lost 6 bases and J 0 bases, leaving 14 bases between the germline ends. This CDR3 contains 15 residues. The germline V gene has CDR1 WSHSY and CDR2 SAAADI. CDR3 DNA: TGCGCCAGCAGGGCAGGGGCAACGGCTAACTATGGCTACACCTTC. This gives the protein CASRAGATANYGYTF.

This chain joins TRBV7-9 and TRBJ2-1, with D possibly matching TRBD2 (6 bases). With 1 base removed from V and 7 bases from J, the gap between germline ends came to 14 bases. Germline V gene data show CDR1 as SEHNR and CDR2 as FQNEAQ (reference sequence). This CDR3 is 15 amino acids long. CDR3 in amino acids: CASSLEALGRNEQFF. The CDR3 nucleotides read TGTGCCAGCAGCTTAGAAGCCCTTGGGAGGAATGAGCAGTTCTTC.

This sequence joins TRBV7-9 and TRBJ2-5; 14 nucleotides line up with TRBD2. This CDR3 comprises 18 residues. V shed 1 base, J shed 3 bases, and the junction held 7 bases outside the gene matches. Looked up from germline, CDR1 is SEHNR and CDR2 is FQNEAQ (reference sequence). In DNA, the CDR3 is TGTGCCAGCAGCTTAGATGGGACTAGCGGGAGAGGAAAAGAGACCCAGTACTTC. The encoded protein is CASSLDGTSGRGKETQYF.

Notes on this clone: The junction departs from the called germline gene at one end, perhaps through a read error. The chain has TRBV6-5 and TRBJ2-7; 7 bases fit TRBD2. The CDR3 covers 15 residues. Germline-derived CDR1 and CDR2 are MNHEY and SVGAGI. CDR3 in DNA: TGTGTCAGCAGTCGCTATCCGAGCGGGGCGGGTGAGCAGTACTTC. Its protein is CVSSRYPSGAGEQYF.

The chain uses TRBV28 and TRBJ2-3; D ambiguous. The V and J ends lost 4 bases and 4 bases respectively, with 12 bases between them. There are 14 residues in the CDR3. Germline values: CDR1 MDHEN, CDR2 SYDVKM. CDR3 region: CASSSPPSSDTQYF. The DNA of the CDR3 is TGTGCCAGCAGTTCCCCCCCATCATCAGATACGCAGTATTTT.

This sequence joins TRBV7-3 and TRBJ2-7; D is perhaps TRBD1 or TRBD2 (5 bases each). V was shortened by 0 bases and J by 2 bases, with 11 bases between the two germline ends. This CDR3 region has 15 residues. Per germline, CDR1 SGHTA and CDR2 FQGTGA. The CDR3 sequence is CASSLTGTGPYEQYF. The CDR3 region has the DNA TGTGCCAGCAGCTTAACAGGGACGGGCCCCTACGAGCAGTACTTC.

CDR3 loop: CASTDRVGYGYTF. DNA of the CDR3: TGTGCCAGCACGGACAGGGTGGGCTATGGCTACACCTTC. The rearrangement joins TRBV27 to TRBJ1-2, with 8 bases fitting TRBD1. Germline V gene sequence: CDR1 MNHEY, CDR2 SMNVEV (reference sequence). This CDR3 is built from 13 residues. Losses at the gene ends were 7 bases for V and 4 bases for J; bases not matched to a gene: 5.

CDR3 amino acids: CASSLEGPPYNEQFF. The CDR3 DNA sequence: TGTGCCAGCAGTTTAGAGGGACCCCCCTACAATGAGCAGTTCTTC. The genes are TRBV27 and TRBJ2-1; TRBD1 or TRBD2 may be the D gene (5 bases each). V lost 2 bases to trimming and J lost 2 bases, with 10 bases between them. Germline CDR1 and CDR2: MNHEY and SMNVEV (reference sequence). There are 15 residues in the CDR3.

This chain uses TRBV6-6 with TRBJ2-1; D not certain. Germline V lookup: CDR1 MNHNY, CDR2 SVGAGI (reference sequence). V lost 2 bases to trimming and J lost 0 bases, with 11 bases between them. The CDR3 spans 16 residues. The CDR3 nucleotides read TGTGCCAGCAGTTACATAGGACGGAGCTCCTACAATGAGCAGTTCTTC. Its protein is CASSYIGRSSYNEQFF.

A word on this clone: The same CDR3 is also encoded by other DNA sequences in this sample. This chain connects TRBV18 to TRBJ2-7; 7 bases fit TRBD1. V dropped 3 bases and J dropped 3; count of bases not matched to a gene: 2. CDR3 length: 13 amino acids. Germline CDR1 KGHSH, CDR2 LQKENI. The CDR3 nucleotides are TGTGCCAGCTCACCGGGACAGCTCTACGAGCAGTACTTC. This encodes CASSPGQLYEQYF.

As concerns this clone: Other nucleotide sequences in the sample specify the same CDR3. The chain is built from TRBV5-1 and TRBJ1-4; unclear D gene. The V end was cut by 0 bases, the J end by 2 bases, with 8 bases between. CDR3 length: 15 residues. In germline, CDR1 is SGHRS, CDR2 YFSETQ. The CDR3: CASSLAPGTNEKLFF. The CDR3 DNA follows: TGCGCCAGCAGCTTGGCGCCAGGTACTAATGAAAAACTGTTTTTT.

This chain joins TRBV6-5 and TRBJ2-1; TRBD2 might be the D (6 bases). Trimming removed 0 bases at V and 3 bases at J, with 12 bases between. This CDR3 has 16 amino acids. Germline loops: CDR1 MNHEY, CDR2 SVGAGI. In DNA form, the CDR3 reads TGTGCCAGCAGTTACTCTGCAGCGGGTAACTACAATGAGCAGTTCTTC. Its translation: CASSYSAAGNYNEQFF.

The V gene is TRBV5-1, the J gene TRBJ1-2, with 9 bases fitting TRBD1. Germline-derived CDR1 and CDR2 are SGHRS and YFSETQ. V was clipped by 4 bases and J by 8 bases; unmatched bases: 9. The CDR3 has 14 residues. CDR3 DNA: TGCGCCAGCAGCCACCTTCGGGGACAGGGAGGCTACACCTTC. Translating gives CASSHLRGQGGYTF.

The CDR3, as DNA: TGTGCCAGCAGTGAAGGGCCCCTCGGAAATCAGCCCCAGCATTTT. It yields the protein CASSEGPLGNQPQHF. The V gene is TRBV6-1, the J gene TRBJ1-5; unclear D gene. Germline V lookup: CDR1 MNHNS, CDR2 SASEGT. With 1 base removed from V and 4 bases from J, the gap between germline ends came to 11 bases. The CDR3 spans 15 residues.